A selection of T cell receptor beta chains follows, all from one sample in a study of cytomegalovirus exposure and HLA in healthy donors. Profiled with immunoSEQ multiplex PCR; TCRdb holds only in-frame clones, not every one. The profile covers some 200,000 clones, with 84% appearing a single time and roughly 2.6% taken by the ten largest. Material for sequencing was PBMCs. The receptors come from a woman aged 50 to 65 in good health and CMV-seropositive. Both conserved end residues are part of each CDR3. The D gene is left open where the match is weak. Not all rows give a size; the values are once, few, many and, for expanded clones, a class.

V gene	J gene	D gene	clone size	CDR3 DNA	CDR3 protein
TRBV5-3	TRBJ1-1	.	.	TGTGCCAGAAGCCGTCGGTTGAACACTGAAGCTTTCTTT	CARSRRLNTEAFF
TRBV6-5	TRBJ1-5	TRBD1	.	TGTGCCATCAGTGGGACAGGAGTACAGCCCCAGCATTTT	CAISGTGVQPQHF
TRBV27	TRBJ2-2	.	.	TGTGCCAGCACCCAGGGGGGCGGCACCGGGGAGCTGTTTTTT	CASTQGGGTGELFF
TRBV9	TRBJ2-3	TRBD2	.	TGTGCCAGCAGCCCAGGACTAGCGGGGGGGGTCACAGATACGCAGTATTTT	CASSPGLAGGVTDTQYF
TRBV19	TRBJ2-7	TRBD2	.	TGTGCCAGTAGTGTCACTAGCGGGGGGGACGAGCAGTACTTC	CASSVTSGGDEQYF
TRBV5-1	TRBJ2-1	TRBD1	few	TGCGCCAGCAGCCCGGGACAGGGGAGGGAGCAGTTCTTC	CASSPGQGREQFF
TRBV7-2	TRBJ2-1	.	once	TGTGCCAGCACCCCGGGACTCACATACAATGAGCAGTTCTTC	CASTPGLTYNEQFF
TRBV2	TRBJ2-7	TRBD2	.	TGTGCCAGCAGCCACGGGAGGGGGACGTACGAGCAGTACTTC	CASSHGRGTYEQYF
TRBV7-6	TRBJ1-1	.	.	TGTGCCAGCAGCTTAACCCAGGGAATGAACACTGAAGCTTTCTTT	CASSLTQGMNTEAFF
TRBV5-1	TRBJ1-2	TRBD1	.	TGCGCCAGCCACAGGGGGCAAGGTGGCTACACCTTC	CASHRGQGGYTF
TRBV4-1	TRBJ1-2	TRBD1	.	TGCGCCAGCAGCCAAGACAGGGGGACCTATGGCTACACCTTC	CASSQDRGTYGYTF
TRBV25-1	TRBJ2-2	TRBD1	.	TGTGCCAGCAGTGAGACAGGGCTGCAGACCGGGGAGCTGTTTTTT	CASSETGLQTGELFF
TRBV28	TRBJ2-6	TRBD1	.	TGTGCCACCAGGTCCGGGACAGGGGGATCCGTCCTGACTTTC	CATRSGTGGSVLTF
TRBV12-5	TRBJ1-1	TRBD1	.	TGTGCTAGACGGCCGCCGGGACAGGGCGAAGCTTTCTTT	CARRPPGQGEAFF
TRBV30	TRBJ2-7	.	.	TGTGCCTGGAGTGTAGGACAGCCCCCCGAGTACTTC	CAWSVGQPPEYF
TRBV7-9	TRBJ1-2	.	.	TGTGCCAGCAGAGACAGCTATGGCTACACCTTC	CASRDSYGYTF
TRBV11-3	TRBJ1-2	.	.	TGTGCCAGCAGCTCCGGGTCGGGGCAGGGGAACTATGGCTACACCTTC	CASSSGSGQGNYGYTF
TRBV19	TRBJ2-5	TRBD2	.	TGTGCCAGTAGTATAATGGCTAGCGGGGGCCTACTCCAAGAGACCCAGTACTTC	CASSIMASGGLLQETQYF
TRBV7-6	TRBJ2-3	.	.	TGTGCCAGCAGCTTACGAGCGTCTAGCGGCACAGATACGCAGTATTTT	CASSLRASSGTDTQYF
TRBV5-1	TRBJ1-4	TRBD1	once	TGTGCCAGCAGCAAAAACAGGGGAGTGTTACAGGAAAAACTGTTTTTT	CASSKNRGVLQEKLFF
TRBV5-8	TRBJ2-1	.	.	TGTGCCAGCAGCTTGTTCAGAAACAATGAGCAGTTCTTC	CASSLFRNNEQFF
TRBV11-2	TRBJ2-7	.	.	TGTGCCAGCAGCTGGGGGGACGACTCCTACGAGCAGTACTTC	CASSWGDDSYEQYF
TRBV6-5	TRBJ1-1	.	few	TGTGCCAGCAGTTACTCCGGGTCGTTGAACACTGAAGCTTTCTTT	CASSYSGSLNTEAFF
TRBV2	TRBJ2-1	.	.	TGTGCCAGCAGCCCTTCCTTGGTGACCAATTCGGAGGTGTATAATGAGCAGTTCTTC	CASSPSLVTNSEVYNEQFF
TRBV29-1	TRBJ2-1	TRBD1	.	TGCAGCGTTCCCCTCGAGACAGGGAGCTCCTACAATGAGCAGTTCTTC	CSVPLETGSSYNEQFF
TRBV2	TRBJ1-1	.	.	TGTGCCAGCATCAGGCAGGGGCCCACTGAAGCTTTCTTT	CASIRQGPTEAFF